Below are 24 T cell receptor beta chains sequenced from a single sample in a study of blood T cell repertoires in COVID-19. Method: immunoSEQ multiplex PCR; TCRdb's copy keeps in-frame clones and lacks some. Of 380,000 or so clones in the sample, 86% were seen once. Sequencing was carried out using peripheral blood. The receptors shown here come from an older woman with COVID-19, enrolled during active disease.

This chain joins TRBV25-1 and TRBJ2-3; D not resolved. This CDR3 region has 15 residues. V was shortened by 0 bases and J by 7 bases, with 14 bases between the two germline ends. Looked up from germline, CDR1 is MGHDK and CDR2 is SYGVNS. The CDR3 DNA follows: TGTGCCAGCAGTGAATACACGTCGGGTCCCTATACGCAGTATTTT. This encodes CASSEYTSGPYTQYF.

The rearrangement links TRBV7-6 to TRBJ2-5; 7 bases fit TRBD1. The CDR3 consists of 13 residues. The J segment lost 5 bases and the V segment lost 4 bases, leaving 4 bases of the junction unmatched. The germline CDR1 and CDR2 sequences are SGHVS and FNYEAQ. The CDR3 region is CASSSVRGETQYF. CDR3 DNA sequence: TGTGCCAGCAGCTCGGTCAGGGGGGAGACCCAGTACTTC.

The chain has TRBV5-1 and TRBJ1-5; 7 nucleotides agree with TRBD1. CDR3 length: 14 amino acids. V dropped 0 bases and J dropped 5; count of bases not matched to a gene: 2. The germline V gene has CDR1 SGHRS and CDR2 YFSETQ. The CDR3 DNA is TGCGCCAGCAGCTTGGACCAGGGGGATCAGCCCCAGCATTTT. Protein: CASSLDQGDQPQHF. Supplemented by reference TRBV5-1 and TRBJ1-5, the full variable domain reads KAGVTQTPRYLIKTRGQQVTLSCSPISGHRSVSWYQQTPGQGLQFLFEYFSETQRNKGNFPGRFSGRQFSNSRSEMNVSTLELGDSALYLCASSLDQGDQPQHFGDGTRLSIL.

The chain uses TRBV11-3 and TRBJ2-1; 7 nucleotides align to TRBD2. Unmatched junction bases numbered 18, after V lost 4 bases and J lost 9 bases. The CDR3 is 17 residues long. Germline-derived CDR1 and CDR2 are SGHNT and YENEEA. The CDR3 sequence is CASSYKTGAGTYGEQFF. The DNA for the CDR3 is TGTGCCAGCAGCTATAAAACCGGAGCGGGGACTTATGGTGAGCAGTTCTTC.

The chain joins TRBV7-9 to TRBJ1-2; D gene ambiguous. The CDR3 has 12 amino acids. V dropped 5 bases and J dropped 4 bases, with 8 bases sitting between them. Germline V gene sequence: CDR1 SEHNR, CDR2 FQNEAQ (reference sequence). The CDR3 DNA reads TGTGCCAGCAGCCGGGTATCCTATGGCTACACCTTC. Amino acids: CASSRVSYGYTF.

The chain joins TRBV9 to TRBJ1-6; the D gene is possibly TRBD1 (6 bases). The CDR3 has 14 residues. CDR1 is SGDLS and CDR2 is YYNGEE in the germline V gene. Trimming left V 4 bases short and J 7 bases short, with 12 bases between. CDR3 protein: CASSRQGRNSPLHF. In DNA form, the CDR3 reads TGTGCCAGCAGCCGGCAGGGGAGAAATTCACCCCTCCACTTT.

This chain links TRBV28 with TRBJ1-6; D is possibly TRBD1 (6 bases). The CDR3 spans 17 residues. V was pared by 8 bases and J by 14 bases, with 31 bases between. Looked up from germline, CDR1 is MDHEN and CDR2 is SYDVKM. CDR3 DNA sequence: TGTGCCAGCCCCAAAGAGGGGGGGGCTCTCCCCCGGGGGTCCCTCCACTTT. This codes for CASPKEGGALPRGSLHF.

This clone showed up just a few times. The genes are TRBV7-6 and TRBJ1-2, with 7 bases matching TRBD1. Germline CDR1 reads SGHVS; CDR2 reads FNYEAQ. CDR3 length: 15 residues. V lost 4 bases and J lost 8; bases outside the gene matches: 13. The CDR3, as DNA: TGTGCCAGCAGCTCGGAGGCGACAGGGAAGATAGGCTACACCTTC. Its translation is CASSSEATGKIGYTF. Full variable domain (outside the CDR3, taken from reference TRBV7-6 and TRBJ1-2): GAGVSQSPRYKVTKRGQDVALRCDPISGHVSLYWYRQALGQGPEFLTYFNYEAQQDKSGLPNDRFSAERPEGSISTLTIQRTEQRDSAMYRCASSSEATGKIGYTFGSGTRLTVV.

V is TRBV30 and J is TRBJ2-3; D remains unclear. Germline loops: CDR1 GTSNPN, CDR2 SVGIG (reference sequence). Trimming took off 5 bases at V and 4 bases at J, with 16 bases between the two ends. The CDR3 covers 14 residues. The CDR3: CAWLSVLTPDTQYF. The CDR3 nucleotides are TGTGCCTGGCTCTCAGTGCTCACCCCAGATACGCAGTATTTT.

V usage is TRBV19 and J usage is TRBJ2-7, with 10 nucleotides matching TRBD1. Germline V gene sequence: CDR1 LNHDA, CDR2 SQIVND (reference sequence). The trim removed 3 bases at V and 5 bases at J, leaving 10 bases unmatched. This CDR3 region has 16 residues. CDR3 residues: CASSMTGTGVIHEQYF. The CDR3 bases are TGTGCCAGTAGTATGACCGGGACAGGGGTCATCCACGAGCAGTACTTC.

The chain carries TRBV18 and TRBJ2-1; TRBD2 matches at 9 bases. V dropped 3 bases and J dropped 5; count of bases not matched to a gene: 8. This CDR3 is 16 amino acids long. Germline V gives CDR1 KGHSH, CDR2 LQKENI. CDR3 nucleotide sequence: TGTGCCAGCTCACCGAAAAAAGCGGGGGGAGACAATGAGCAGTTCTTC. The encoded protein is CASSPKKAGGDNEQFF.

The chain couples TRBV9 to TRBJ1-2; 8 nucleotides line up with TRBD1. This CDR3 contains 15 residues. V lost 3 bases, J lost 7 bases, and 11 bases stayed unmatched. CDR1 and CDR2 (germline): SGDLS, YYNGEE. CDR3 region: CASSDGQGFLPGYTF. The CDR3 region has the DNA TGTGCCAGCAGCGATGGACAGGGCTTCTTGCCTGGCTACACCTTC.

V gene TRBV11-2 combines with J gene TRBJ1-4, with 7 bases identical to TRBD1. The junction had 5 bases not matched to a gene; V was cut back by 1 base and J by 3 bases. This CDR3 spans 16 amino acids. CDR1 is SGHAT and CDR2 is FQNNGV in the germline V gene. Written as DNA, the CDR3 is TGTGCCAGCAGCTTAGGGTATAGGGGGCCTAATGAAAAACTGTTTTTT. Translated, it gives CASSLGYRGPNEKLFF.

The V call is TRBV11-2, the J call TRBJ1-2; D is possibly TRBD1 (6 bases). This CDR3 is 17 amino acids long. V was pared by 1 base and J by 1 base, with 16 bases between. CDR1 is SGHAT and CDR2 is FQNNGV in the germline V gene. CDR3 residues: CASSLVQNPRGNYGYTF. In DNA, the CDR3 is TGTGCCAGCAGCTTAGTACAGAACCCCAGGGGTAACTATGGCTACACCTTC.

This clone was detected once. The chain links TRBV7-9 to TRBJ2-3; 7 positions match TRBD1. CDR1 and CDR2 from the germline V gene are SEHNR and FQNEAQ (reference sequence). There are 16 residues in the CDR3. V gave up 2 bases and J gave up 3 bases; unmatched junction bases: 8. As DNA, the CDR3 is TGTGCCAGCAGCTTAAGGGCCGGGACAGTAACAGATACGCAGTATTTT. This gives the protein CASSLRAGTVTDTQYF.

V and J are TRBV3-1 (or the pseudogene TRBV3-2) and TRBJ2-2; 7 bases are shared with TRBD1. Germline V gene sequence: CDR1 LGHDT, CDR2 YNNKEL (reference sequence). The CDR3 extends over 15 amino acids. V was clipped by 2 bases and J by 4 bases; unmatched bases: 4. CDR3 in amino acids: CASSQQGVVTGELFF. CDR3 nucleotides: TGTGCCAGCAGCCAACAGGGGGTAGTCACCGGGGAGCTGTTTTTT.

This clone was picked up a small number of times. The chain is built from TRBV30 and TRBJ2-3, with 10 bases matching TRBD1. Germline assignment: CDR1 GTSNPN and CDR2 SVGIG (reference sequence). The CDR3 spans 15 residues. Trimming removed 1 base from V and 4 bases from J; junction bases left unmatched: 5. CDR3 coding DNA: TGTGCCTGGAGTGAAGGACAGGGGGTAGCAGATACGCAGTATTTT. As protein: CAWSEGQGVADTQYF.

The gene calls are TRBV2 and TRBJ1-1; D gene unclear. V dropped 7 bases and J dropped 11 bases, with 20 bases sitting between them. The CDR3 has 13 residues. CDR1 is SNHLY and CDR2 is FYNNEI in the germline V gene. This chain's CDR3 is CASKADSSVVAFF. In DNA form, the CDR3 reads TGTGCCAGCAAGGCGGATTCCTCAGTGGTTGCTTTCTTT.

The rearrangement links TRBV28 to TRBJ1-6; TRBD1 matches 7 bases. Germline CDR1 MDHEN, CDR2 SYDVKM. V lost 5 bases, J lost 4 bases, and 2 bases stayed unmatched. The CDR3 totals 14 residues. DNA of the CDR3: TGTGCCAGCAGTCCGACAGGGTATAATTCACCCCTCCACTTT. Its protein is CASSPTGYNSPLHF.

The rearrangement uses TRBV29-1 and TRBJ2-4; 12 positions match TRBD2. Per germline, CDR1 SQVTM and CDR2 ANQGSEA. The ends lost 2 bases at V and 2 bases at J; junction bases unmatched: 7. The CDR3 is made up of 17 amino acids. The CDR3 nucleotides are TGCAGCGTTGAAAAAGCTAGCGGGGGGGCCACCAAAAACATTCAGTACTTC. This encodes CSVEKASGGATKNIQYF.

DNA for the CDR3: TGTGCTAGTGGTACCGGGGGGACCTACGAGCAGTACTTC. This gives the protein CASGTGGTYEQYF. This sequence joins TRBV12-5 and TRBJ2-7, with TRBD2 matching 7 bases. The ends lost 5 bases at V and 2 bases at J; junction bases unmatched: 3. There are 13 residues in the CDR3. Germline lookup yields CDR1 LGHNT and CDR2 FRNRAP.

There are many counts of this clone. The V gene is TRBV4-2, the J gene TRBJ1-1, with D tentatively TRBD1 (6 bases). Germline CDR1 and CDR2: LGHNA and YNFKEQ. Trimming shortened V by 4 bases and J by 1 base, and 16 bases separated the two germline ends. The length of the CDR3 is 16 residues. CDR3 in amino acids: CASSRTPQGGNTEAFF. The CDR3, as DNA: TGTGCCAGCAGCCGAACCCCACAGGGTGGGAACACTGAAGCTTTCTTT.

V usage is TRBV4-2 and J usage is TRBJ1-2; D unresolved. CDR1 is LGHNA, CDR2 YNFKEQ, per germline. V lost 0 bases to trimming and J lost 4 bases, with 18 bases between them. The CDR3 has 17 residues. For the CDR3, the DNA is TGTGCCAGCAGCCAAGAAAGCCGAGGGATGTCCTCCTATGGCTACACCTTC. Translated: CASSQESRGMSSYGYTF.

This clone occurred once. The chain joins TRBV6-6 to TRBJ2-2; D may be TRBD2 (5 bases). Trimming stripped 5 bases from V and 0 bases from J, with 16 bases between. The CDR3 length is 17 residues. The germline V gene has CDR1 MNHNY and CDR2 SVGAGI (reference sequence). CDR3 bases: TGTGCCAGCAGTCGGACTGCTTCCGACGCGAACACCGGGGAGCTGTTTTTT. As protein: CASSRTASDANTGELFF.